This paragraph reports one T cell receptor (beta chain). Its antigen remains unknown. One end of the junction varies from germline; a read error may be responsible. The sorted Tregs were CD4+CD25+CD127-/low cells. Study-wide points: Greatest tumor Treg TCR overlap was with tumor naive CD4+ cells. In terms of TCR gene usage, tumor memory CD4+ T cells clustered together with blood and lymph node memory CD4+ cells, as well as with lymph node naive CD4+ cells. Whole repertoires were not studied in the larger cohort, only one V-J beta rearrangement.

Full-length variable regions came from constant-region reverse primers plus semi-nested Nested Universal Primer A PCR. TCRdb reprocessed the 5' RACE reads via MiXCR and lists one record per CDR3 protein. The data show approximately 60,000 distinct CDR3 sequences, 26% seen once. Germline CDR1 MNHEY, CDR2 SVGEGT. This CDR3 has 15 residues. The rearrangement links TRBV6-2 or TRBV6-3 to TRBJ2-3, with D possibly being TRBD2 (7 bases). The receptor was isolated from a female donor with breast cancer. The specimen was tumor-infiltrating Tregs sorted from the breast tumor. CDR3 region: CTSISRRGRTDTQYF. The CDR3 coding sequence is TGTACCAGCATCTCTAGGCGGGGGCGCACAGATACGCAGTATTTT.